This TCR beta chain comes out of a study of CD8 T cells in ankylosing spondylitis. Whole-study findings and limits: In ankylosing spondylitis blood, a motif of about 8 highly homologous TCR beta variants appeared characteristic. Clones linked with disease were CD8+ and fairly uncommon in the peripheral blood. Disease-linked clones reportedly concentrated significantly in matched ankylosing spondylitis synovial fluid.

A word on this clonotype: Its matching antigen is unknown.

Each CDR3 protein is one row after TCRdb ran MiXCR on the 5' RACE reads. This table holds about 460,000 distinct CDR3 sequences, about 5.7% found once. The sequenced sample was blood, either unsorted or a sorted T cell fraction (not recorded which). The sequence came from a male donor with ankylosing spondylitis.

CDR3 amino acids: CASTGTGSSYEQYF. As DNA, the CDR3 is TGTGCCAGCACCGGGACCGGGAGCTCCTACGAGCAGTACTTC. The V call is TRBV12-3 or TRBV12-4, the J call TRBJ2-7; weak D call: TRBD2 (6 bases). The CDR3 runs 14 residues. Trimming removed 7 bases at V and 0 bases at J, with 13 bases between.